The text below deals with one T cell receptor beta chain. It lacks a known antigen. No per-base quality is available; no much larger clone lies one base away. At the junction V is shortened by 1 base and J by 12 bases; bases outside the gene matches: 33. The CDR3 starts with the cysteine, ends with the phenylalanine, and has 22 residues. Only CDR3 DNA is held: 66 bases, read in frame from base 1. CDR1 and CDR2, looked up from the germline V gene, are MNHEY and SVGAGI. Libraries of naive CD8 T cells were built from around 18,000 to 910,000 sorted cells, with 10%, 30% or 50% of the purified RNA used. On a BD FACSAria II, naive CD8 T cells were FACS-sorted as CD8+CD4-CCR7+CD45RA+ and collected into RLT Plus buffer. To test detection sensitivity, Jurkat RNA equivalent to roughly nine TCR copies was spiked into samples of about 19,000-1,100,000 naive CD8 T cells. CD8 T cells were enriched using RosetteSep CD8+ T Cell Enrichment Cocktail and Ficoll-Paque, and the enriched cells then underwent ACK red cell lysis.

This sample was included in a study of molecular identifiers for immune sequencing clone quantification (dated by TCRdb to the late 2010s). About the full investigation: In a replicate experiment, RNA from roughly 18,000 or 92,000 naive CD8 T cells was split into five aliquots, four of which were sequenced. The study was a methods study using CD8 T cells to benchmark molecular-identifier clustering-based TCR repertoire sequencing (MIDCIRS) and TCR RNA copy counting. Study-wide findings and limitations: Spiked-in Jurkat TCR RNA (approximately 9 copies' worth), which is not part of the donor repertoire, was contained in the naive libraries. When barcode sub-clustering was left out, chimeric consensus sequences inflated TCR diversity, with chimeras reaching as high as 47%. Spiked-in Jurkat TCR RNA equal to a single cell's worth was reported to be detectable even within 1,100,000 naive CD8 T cells. In CMV-specific effector cells, clones with more than 20 RNA copies accounted for over 97% of molecules, whereas in naive cells such clones accounted for under 1%. Identical TCR molecules sharing a barcode could cause highly expanded clone sizes to be underestimated. Modeling gave about 3 recovered TCR RNA copies per cell versus around 10 by digital PCR, implying approximately 30% capture efficiency.

Receptor libraries were prepared by PCR. The sequencing machine was a NextSeq 500. Preparation of bulk TCR libraries followed a previously described approach, with the TCR primers listed in Table S5. Total RNA was purified with the Qiagen AllPrep DNA/RNA kit. Reads from multiple sequencing runs of the same library were pooled before analysis. Under the source paper's analysis protocol: Reads were retained only if the reads had an exact TCR constant sequence, and the retained reads were trimmed to 150 nt and grouped according to their 12-nt molecular barcodes. Reads within each barcode group were sub-clustered using a 15% Levenshtein threshold, and quality-weighted consensus sequences were constructed for each RNA molecule. Non-functional sequences were discarded, and so were lower-count sequences lying one edit away from another sequence. On the basis of fitting two negative binomial distributions, barcode sub-clusters with fewer than 20% of the maximum read count were discarded. TCRdb took the public reads, trimmed them with fastp at Q25, ran MiXCR for clone calling and kept in-frame beta chains. Each CDR3 protein appears once, grouped with its most common genes and DNA. TCRdb's processing, not the authors' own work, is the source of the V and J calls. The sample records some 680,000 distinct CDR3 sequences, around 25% of which are singletons. The ten largest clones capture about 0.81% of the sample.

The sequenced material came from naive CD8+ T cells from blood, with Jurkat cell RNA spiked in. The cell subset or site label of this sample denotes: FACS-sorted CD8+CD4-CCR7+CD45RA+ naive T cells. The V and J genes are TRBV6-5 and TRBJ2-1; 7 of the junction bases match TRBD2. This TCR was sampled from a human donor in good health. Some libraries in this study had Jurkat cell RNA spiked in. In nucleotides, the sequence is TGTGCCAGCAGTTACTACGAGTATTTTAACCCCGCCGGGGGGACTAATACCGCGCGGCAGTTCTTC. This gives the protein CASSYYEYFNPAGGTNTARQFF.